This T cell receptor (beta chain) was profiled in a study of beta chain features in type 1 diabetes. Reverse transcribing all isolated RNA meant expressed TCRB transcripts were sequenced. There were about 3.57 million reads on average in the naive, central memory and regulatory T cell samples. The assay was immunoSEQ multiplex PCR, and TCRdb's table has in-frame clones only and misses some. Here the sample spans a few hundred thousand clones, around 20% being singletons. V dropped 8 bases and J dropped 0 bases, with 17 bases sitting between them. The V gene's germline CDR1 is LNHDA and CDR2 SQIVND (reference sequence). This CDR3 comprises 16 residues. This clone was seen more than once but under ten times.

Sequencing was carried out using naive CD4+ T cells from blood. This clonotype originated in a young woman in good health. The chain couples TRBV19 to TRBJ2-1; maybe TRBD2 (6 bases). DNA for the CDR3: TGTGCCAGTCGACGGGTAGCGGTCAGCTCCTACAATGAGCAGTTCTTC. It translates to CASRRVAVSSYNEQFF. The full variable domain, in which reference TRBV19 and TRBJ2-1 provide the parts outside the CDR3, is DGGITQSPKYLFRKEGQNVTLSCEQNLNHDAMYWYRQDPGQGLRLIYYSQIVNDFQKGDIAEGYSVSREKKESFPLTVTSAQKNPTAFYLCASRRVAVSSYNEQFFGPGTRLTVL.